Listed below are T cell receptor beta chains from one sample, sequenced in a study of cytomegalovirus exposure and HLA in healthy donors. TCRdb keeps only in-frame clones here, not all; method: immunoSEQ multiplex PCR. The data hold about 160,000 clones, with roughly four fifths observed a single time. Sequenced: PBMCs. The receptor set was obtained from a girl aged 2-10 years in good health and CMV-seropositive. Each CDR3 is given with its conserved first and last residue. Fields, in order: J gene, V gene, D gene, clone size, CDR3 DNA, CDR3 protein. D genes are given only for firm matches. Some rows mark clone size as missing; the rest say once, few, many or name a class of expanded clone.

TRBJ1-2 TRBV30 NA NA TGTGCCTGGACGGAGGGTCTAACTGGCTACACCTTC CAWTEGLTGYTF
TRBJ1-1 TRBV10-2 TRBD1 few TGCGCCAGCAGGGACGACAGGGGAGCCACTGAAGCTTTCTTT CASRDDRGATEAFF
TRBJ1-2 TRBV6-5 NA NA TGTGCCAGCAGTCGGACACAGAGCTATGGCTACACCTTC CASSRTQSYGYTF
TRBJ2-7 TRBV28 TRBD1 NA TGTGCCAGCAGGGGACAGACAGGCAAGGACTACGAGCAGTACTTC CASRGQTGKDYEQYF
TRBJ1-2 TRBV9 NA few TGTGCCAGCAGCGTAGACGGTGCGGGGTCCTATGGCTACACCTTC CASSVDGAGSYGYTF
TRBJ2-3 TRBV30 TRBD1 NA TGTGCCCTGCGACAGGGTCAGTTGGATACGCAGTATTTT CALRQGQLDTQYF
TRBJ1-2 TRBV27 NA NA TGTGCCAGCAGTTTTGGGGGGGGCTATGGCTACACCTTC CASSFGGGYGYTF
TRBJ2-3 TRBV5-1 NA NA TGCGCCAGCAGCCCCTACACAGATACGCAGTATTTT CASSPYTDTQYF
TRBJ2-5 TRBV9 TRBD2 once TGTGCCAGCAGCGTTATGGCGGGAGGTGGGGAGACCCAGTACTTC CASSVMAGGGETQYF
TRBJ1-2 TRBV28 NA NA TGTGCCAGCAGTTTAAGTCAGGCGTACTATGGCTACACCTTC CASSLSQAYYGYTF
TRBJ2-7 TRBV9 NA NA TGTGCCAGCAGCGTAGGGCATAGCGCCTCCTCCTACGAGCAGTACTTC CASSVGHSASSYEQYF
TRBJ1-1 TRBV5-1 NA NA TGCGCCAGCAGCTTGGCCATAATTCGGAGCGGCTTTCACACTGAAGCTTTCTTT CASSLAIIRSGFHTEAFF
TRBJ2-4 TRBV5-1 NA NA TGCGCCAGCAGCTCCGAAGGGGGAAACATTCAGTACTTC CASSSEGGNIQYF
TRBJ2-4 TRBV11-2 NA NA TGTGCCAGCAGCCTTGCGAAAAACATTCAGTACTTC CASSLAKNIQYF
TRBJ2-3 TRBV6-5 TRBD2 NA TGTGCCAGCAGTTACTCGCAAGGGAGGGCCACAGATACGCAGTATTTT CASSYSQGRATDTQYF
TRBJ2-5 TRBV30 NA NA TGTGCCTGGAGTGCCCCGCTGGAGCAGTACTTC CAWSAPLEQYF
TRBJ1-3 TRBV7-9 TRBD1 NA TGTGCCAGCAGCTTAGCGTTGGGACAGCGAAACACCATATATTTT CASSLALGQRNTIYF
TRBJ2-2 TRBV30 TRBD2 NA TGTGCCTGGAGCCAAGCTAGCGGAGCGGTCCGGGAGCTGTTTTTT CAWSQASGAVRELFF
TRBJ2-7 TRBV10-3 NA NA TGTGCCATCAGTGTTAGGGGGTCCTACGAGCAGTACTTC CAISVRGSYEQYF
TRBJ2-5 TRBV6-1 TRBD2 NA TGTGCCAGCAGCGAGAGCGGGAGAGAAGAGACCCAGTACTTC CASSESGREETQYF
TRBJ1-3 TRBV5-6 NA NA TGTGCCAGCAGCCCGAGGTATGGAAACACCATATATTTT CASSPRYGNTIYF
TRBJ2-1 TRBV28 NA NA TGTGCCAGCAGTTTTCGTCTAGCTGTTTACAATGAGCAGTTCTTC CASSFRLAVYNEQFF
TRBJ1-2 TRBV18 NA NA TGTGCCAGCTCACCACAACGGTCTAACCTCCTGGATGGCTACACCTTC CASSPQRSNLLDGYTF